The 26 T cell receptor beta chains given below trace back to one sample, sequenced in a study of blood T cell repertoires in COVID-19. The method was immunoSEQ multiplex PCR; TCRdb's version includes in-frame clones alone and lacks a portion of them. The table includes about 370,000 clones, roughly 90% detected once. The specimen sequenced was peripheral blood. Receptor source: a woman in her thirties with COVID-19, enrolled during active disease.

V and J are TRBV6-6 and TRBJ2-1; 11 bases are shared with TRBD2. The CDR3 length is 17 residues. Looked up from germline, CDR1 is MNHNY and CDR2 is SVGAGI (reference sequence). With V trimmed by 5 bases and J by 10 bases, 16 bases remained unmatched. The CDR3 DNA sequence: TGTGCCAGCAGTCGCCAGCTAGCGGGAGGACCCCTCGGGGAGCAGTTCTTC. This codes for CASSRQLAGGPLGEQFF.

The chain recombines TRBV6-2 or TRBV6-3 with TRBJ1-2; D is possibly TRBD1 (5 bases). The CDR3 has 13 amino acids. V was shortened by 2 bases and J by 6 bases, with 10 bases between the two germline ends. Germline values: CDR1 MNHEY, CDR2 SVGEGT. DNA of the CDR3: TGTGCCAGCAGTTACGAGGGGAGGCATGGCTACACCTTC. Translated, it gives CASSYEGRHGYTF.

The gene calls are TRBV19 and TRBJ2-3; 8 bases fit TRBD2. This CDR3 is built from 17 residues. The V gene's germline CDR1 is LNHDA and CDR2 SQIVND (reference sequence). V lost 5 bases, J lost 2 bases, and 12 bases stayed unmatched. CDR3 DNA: TGTGCCAGTAGTCCTCGGGGTAGCGGGGCCCCCACAGATACGCAGTATTTT. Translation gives CASSPRGSGAPTDTQYF. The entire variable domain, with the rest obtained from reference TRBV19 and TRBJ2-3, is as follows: DGGITQSPKYLFRKEGQNVTLSCEQNLNHDAMYWYRQDPGQGLRLIYYSQIVNDFQKGDIAEGYSVSREKKESFPLTVTSAQKNPTAFYLCASSPRGSGAPTDTQYFGPGTRLTVL.

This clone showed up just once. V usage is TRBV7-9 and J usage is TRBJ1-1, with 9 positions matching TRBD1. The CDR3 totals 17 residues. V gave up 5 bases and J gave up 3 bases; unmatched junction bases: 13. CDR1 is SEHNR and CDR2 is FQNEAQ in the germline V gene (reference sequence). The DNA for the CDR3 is TGTGCCAGCAGCCAATTACGGGAACAGGGGGCGTACACTGAAGCTTTCTTT. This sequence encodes CASSQLREQGAYTEAFF.

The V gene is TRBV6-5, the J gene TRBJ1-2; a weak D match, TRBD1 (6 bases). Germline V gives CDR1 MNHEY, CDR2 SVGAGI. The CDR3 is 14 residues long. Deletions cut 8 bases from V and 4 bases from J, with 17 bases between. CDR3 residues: CASGDGGPFYGYTF. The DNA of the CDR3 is TGTGCCAGCGGGGATGGGGGCCCTTTCTATGGCTACACCTTC.

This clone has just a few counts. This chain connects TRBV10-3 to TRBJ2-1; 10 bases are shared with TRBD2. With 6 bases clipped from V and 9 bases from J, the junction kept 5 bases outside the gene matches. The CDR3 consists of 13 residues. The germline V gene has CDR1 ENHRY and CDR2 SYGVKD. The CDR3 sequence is CAIRPSGRTEQFF. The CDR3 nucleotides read TGTGCCATCAGGCCTAGCGGGAGAACTGAGCAGTTCTTC.

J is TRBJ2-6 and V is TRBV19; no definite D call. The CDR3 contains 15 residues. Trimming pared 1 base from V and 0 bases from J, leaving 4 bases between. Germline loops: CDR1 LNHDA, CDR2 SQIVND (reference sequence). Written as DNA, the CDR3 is TGTGCCAGTAGTATAGGGAGCTCTGGGGCCAACGTCCTGACTTTC. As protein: CASSIGSSGANVLTF.

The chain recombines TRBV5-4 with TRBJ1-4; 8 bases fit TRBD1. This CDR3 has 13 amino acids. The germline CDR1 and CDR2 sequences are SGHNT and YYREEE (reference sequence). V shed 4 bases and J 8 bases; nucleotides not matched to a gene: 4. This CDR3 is CASSQGAGEKLFF. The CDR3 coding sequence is TGTGCCAGCAGCCAGGGGGCTGGGGAAAAACTGTTTTTT.

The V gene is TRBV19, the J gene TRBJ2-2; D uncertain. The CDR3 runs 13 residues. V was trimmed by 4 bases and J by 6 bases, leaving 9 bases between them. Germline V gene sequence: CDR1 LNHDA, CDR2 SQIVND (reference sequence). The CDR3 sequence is CASSTLGPGELFF. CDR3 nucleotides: TGTGCCAGTAGTACGTTGGGCCCCGGGGAGCTGTTTTTT.

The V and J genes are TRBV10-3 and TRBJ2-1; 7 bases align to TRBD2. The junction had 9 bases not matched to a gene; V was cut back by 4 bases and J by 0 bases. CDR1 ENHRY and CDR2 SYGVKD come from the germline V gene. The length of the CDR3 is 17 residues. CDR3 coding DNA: TGTGCCATCAGTGGCCCTAGCGGAGGGAGCTCCTACAATGAGCAGTTCTTC. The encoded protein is CAISGPSGGSSYNEQFF.

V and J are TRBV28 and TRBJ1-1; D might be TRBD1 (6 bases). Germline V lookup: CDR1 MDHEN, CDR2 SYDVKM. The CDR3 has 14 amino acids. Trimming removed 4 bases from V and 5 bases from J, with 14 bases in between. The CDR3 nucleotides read TGTGCCAGCAGTTCGGGACAAGGGGGAACTGAAGCTTTCTTT. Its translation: CASSSGQGGTEAFF.

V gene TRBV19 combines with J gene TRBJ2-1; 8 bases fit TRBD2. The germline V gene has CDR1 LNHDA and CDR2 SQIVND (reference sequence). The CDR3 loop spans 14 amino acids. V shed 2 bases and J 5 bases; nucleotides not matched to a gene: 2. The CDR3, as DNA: TGTGCCAGTAGTATACGGGGGGGCAACAATGAGCAGTTCTTC. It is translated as CASSIRGGNNEQFF.

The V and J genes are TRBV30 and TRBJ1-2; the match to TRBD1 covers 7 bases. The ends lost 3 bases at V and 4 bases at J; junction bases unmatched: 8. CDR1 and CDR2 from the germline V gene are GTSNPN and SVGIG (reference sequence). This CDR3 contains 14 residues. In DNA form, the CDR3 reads TGTGCCTGGAGCAATCTGGCAGGGGGCTATGGCTACACCTTC. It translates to CAWSNLAGGYGYTF.

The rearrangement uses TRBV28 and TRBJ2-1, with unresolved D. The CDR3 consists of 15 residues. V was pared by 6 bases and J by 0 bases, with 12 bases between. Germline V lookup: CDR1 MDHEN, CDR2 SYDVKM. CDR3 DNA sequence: TGTGCCAGCAGGTCGCCGATGAGCTCCTACAATGAGCAGTTCTTC. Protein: CASRSPMSSYNEQFF.

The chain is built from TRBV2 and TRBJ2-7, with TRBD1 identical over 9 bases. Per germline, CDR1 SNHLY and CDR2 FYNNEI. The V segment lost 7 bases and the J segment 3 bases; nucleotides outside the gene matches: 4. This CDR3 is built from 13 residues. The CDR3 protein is CASTTDRGYEQYF. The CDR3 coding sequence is TGTGCCAGCACCACGGACAGGGGCTACGAGCAGTACTTC. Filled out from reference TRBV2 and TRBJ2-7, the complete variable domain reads EPEVTQTPSHQVTQMGQEVILRCVPISNHLYFYWYRQILGQKVEFLVSFYNNEISEKSEIFDDQFSVERPDGSNFTLKIRSTKLEDSAMYFCASTTDRGYEQYFGPGTRLTVT.

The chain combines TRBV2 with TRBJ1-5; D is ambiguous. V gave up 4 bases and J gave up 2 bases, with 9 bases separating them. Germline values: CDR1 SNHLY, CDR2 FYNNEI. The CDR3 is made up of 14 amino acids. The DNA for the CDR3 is TGTGCCAGCAGTGGATTGCAGGGCAATCAGCCCCAGCATTTT. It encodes CASSGLQGNQPQHF. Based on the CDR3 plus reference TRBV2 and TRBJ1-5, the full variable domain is EPEVTQTPSHQVTQMGQEVILRCVPISNHLYFYWYRQILGQKVEFLVSFYNNEISEKSEIFDDQFSVERPDGSNFTLKIRSTKLEDSAMYFCASSGLQGNQPQHFGDGTRLSIL.

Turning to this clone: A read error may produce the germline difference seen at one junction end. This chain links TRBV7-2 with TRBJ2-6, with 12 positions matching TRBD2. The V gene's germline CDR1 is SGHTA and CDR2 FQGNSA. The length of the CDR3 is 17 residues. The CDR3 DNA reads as TGTGCCAGCAGCCTAGCGGGGGGGATCTCTGGGGCCAACGTCCTGACTTTC. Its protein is CASSLAGGISGANVLTF.

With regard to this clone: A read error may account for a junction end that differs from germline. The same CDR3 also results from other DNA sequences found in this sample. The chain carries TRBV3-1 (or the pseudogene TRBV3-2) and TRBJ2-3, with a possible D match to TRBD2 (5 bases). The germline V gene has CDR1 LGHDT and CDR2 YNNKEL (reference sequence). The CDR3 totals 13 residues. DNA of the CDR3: TGTGCCAGCAGCCAAGCTAGCACCGATACGCAGTATTTT. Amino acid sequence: CASSQASTDTQYF.

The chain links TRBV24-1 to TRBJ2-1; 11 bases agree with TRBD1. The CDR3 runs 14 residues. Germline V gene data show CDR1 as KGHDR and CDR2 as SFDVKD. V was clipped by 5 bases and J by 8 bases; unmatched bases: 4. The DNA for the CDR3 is TGTGCCACCAGTGGGGGACAGGGGGACTATGAGCAGTTCTTC. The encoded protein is CATSGGQGDYEQFF.

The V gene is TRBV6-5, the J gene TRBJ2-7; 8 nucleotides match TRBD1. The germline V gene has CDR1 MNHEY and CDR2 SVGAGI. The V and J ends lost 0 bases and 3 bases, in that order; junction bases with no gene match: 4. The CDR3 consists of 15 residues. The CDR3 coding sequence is TGTGCCAGCAGTTACTCGGACAGGGCCGGCTACGAGCAGTACTTC. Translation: CASSYSDRAGYEQYF.

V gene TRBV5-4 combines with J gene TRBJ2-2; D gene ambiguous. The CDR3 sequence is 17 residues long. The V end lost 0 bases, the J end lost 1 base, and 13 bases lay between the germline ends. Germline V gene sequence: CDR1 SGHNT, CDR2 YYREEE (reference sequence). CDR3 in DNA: TGTGCCAGCAGCTTGGGCCAGCGAACCCTGAACACCGGGGAGCTGTTTTTT. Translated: CASSLGQRTLNTGELFF.

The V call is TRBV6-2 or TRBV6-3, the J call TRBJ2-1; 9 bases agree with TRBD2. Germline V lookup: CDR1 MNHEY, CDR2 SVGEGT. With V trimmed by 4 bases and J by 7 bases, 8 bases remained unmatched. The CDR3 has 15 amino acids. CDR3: CASSFISGSSNEQFF. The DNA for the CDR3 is TGTGCCAGCAGTTTTATTAGCGGGAGTTCGAATGAGCAGTTCTTC.

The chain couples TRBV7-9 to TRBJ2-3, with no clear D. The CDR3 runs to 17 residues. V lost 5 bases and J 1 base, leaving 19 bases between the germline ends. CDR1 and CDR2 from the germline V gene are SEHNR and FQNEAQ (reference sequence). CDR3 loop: CASSPTLSTPGTDTQYF. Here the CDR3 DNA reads TGTGCCAGCAGCCCTACGTTGTCAACCCCTGGCACAGATACGCAGTATTTT. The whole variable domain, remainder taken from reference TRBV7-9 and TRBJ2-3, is DTGVSQNPRHKITKRGQNVTFRCDPISEHNRLYWYRQTLGQGPEFLTYFQNEAQLEKSRLLSDRFSAERPKGSFSTLEIQRTEQGDSAMYLCASSPTLSTPGTDTQYFGPGTRLTVL.

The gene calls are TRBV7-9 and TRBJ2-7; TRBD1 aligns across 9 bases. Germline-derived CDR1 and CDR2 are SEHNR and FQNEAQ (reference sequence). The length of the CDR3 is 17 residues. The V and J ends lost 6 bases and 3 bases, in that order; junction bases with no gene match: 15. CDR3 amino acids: CASRLGQGRAADYEQYV. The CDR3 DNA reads TGTGCCAGCAGGCTAGGACAGGGGCGGGCGGCGGACTACGAGCAGTACGTC.

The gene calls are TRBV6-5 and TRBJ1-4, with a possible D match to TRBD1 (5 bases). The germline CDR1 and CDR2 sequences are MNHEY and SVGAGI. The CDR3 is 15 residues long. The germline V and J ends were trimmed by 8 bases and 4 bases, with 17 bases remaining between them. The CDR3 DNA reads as TGTGCCAGCCTTCCGGGGGGAGCCGGTAATGAAAAACTGTTTTTT. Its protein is CASLPGGAGNEKLFF.

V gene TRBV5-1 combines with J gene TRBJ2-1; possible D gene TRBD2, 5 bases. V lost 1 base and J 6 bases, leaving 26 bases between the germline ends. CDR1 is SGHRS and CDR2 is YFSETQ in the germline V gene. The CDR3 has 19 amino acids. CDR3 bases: TGCGCCAGCAGCTTGATGAGACTTGGGGAGAGTTCGGTGGCCAATGAGCAGTTCTTC. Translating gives CASSLMRLGESSVANEQFF.